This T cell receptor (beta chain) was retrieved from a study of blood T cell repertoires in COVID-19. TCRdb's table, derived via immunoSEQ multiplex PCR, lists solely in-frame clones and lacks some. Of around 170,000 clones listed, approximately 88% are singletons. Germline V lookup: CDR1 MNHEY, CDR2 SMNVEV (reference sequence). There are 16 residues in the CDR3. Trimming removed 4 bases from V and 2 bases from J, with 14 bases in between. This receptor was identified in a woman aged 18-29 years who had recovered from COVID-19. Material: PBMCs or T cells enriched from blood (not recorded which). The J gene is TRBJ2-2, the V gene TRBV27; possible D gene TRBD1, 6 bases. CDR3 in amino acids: CASSSISGANTGELFF. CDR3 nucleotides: TGTGCCAGCAGTTCCATATCAGGGGCAAACACCGGGGAGCTGTTTTTT.